This TCR beta chain was sequenced during a study of T cell repertoires in cytomegalovirus infection. Background on the study: Public TCR beta signatures indicated both CMV infection and matching HLA type.

Findings of the study overall: CMV-specific HLA-C-restricted TCR beta clonotypes dominated the ex vivo response. Carriage of CMV together with the relevant HLA was identifiable through cumulative public TCR beta family frequency.

Trimming cost V 2 bases and J 2 bases, with 9 bases left between them. CDR3 length: 14 amino acids. Germline CDR1 is SNHLY and CDR2 is FYNNEI. TCRdb re-called the reads through MiXCR, storing one row per CDR3 protein. The table records about 260,000 distinct CDR3 sequences, roughly an eighth of them present only once. Many counts were recorded for this clonotype. Its antigen is unidentified. This chain connects TRBV2 to TRBJ1-2; D gene unclear. This sequence was found in a human donor in good health (CMV status not recorded). Some clones in this sample may be carry-over from other donors' samples. Material: PBMCs. The CDR3 loop is CASSENRENYGYTF. CDR3 DNA: TGTGCCAGCAGTGAAAACCGAGAGAACTATGGCTACACCTTC.